The 10 T cell receptor beta chains below all came from one sample that was sequenced in a study of CD8+CD57+ T cells in acquired aplastic anemia. TCR beta VDJ and CDR3 profiles were obtained from a genomic DNA template. TCRdb itself ran the reads through MiXCR, one entry per CDR3 protein. The sample consists of 200,000 to 250,000 distinct CDR3 sequences, roughly 35% of them appearing once. Material for sequencing was sorted CD4+, CD8+, or CD8+CD57+ T cells (not recorded which) from PBMCs. These receptor sequences come from a human donor in good health, serving as a control.

This clonotype was recorded a few times. The gene calls are TRBV11-2 and TRBJ2-7, with a possible D match to TRBD1 (6 bases). CDR3 length: 14 residues. Trimming took 7 bases from V and 2 from J, leaving 15 bases between them. CDR1 is SGHAT and CDR2 is FQNNGV in the germline V gene. CDR3 DNA: TGTGCCAGCAAAGGCGCAGGGGCCCCCTACGAGCAGTACTTC. It codes for CASKGAGAPYEQYF. The full variable domain, in which reference TRBV11-2 and TRBJ2-7 provide the parts outside the CDR3, is EAGVAQSPRYKIIEKRQSVAFWCNPISGHATLYWYQQILGQGPKLLIQFQNNGVVDDSQLPKDRFSAERLKGVDSTLKIQPAKLEDSAVYLCASKGAGAPYEQYFGPGTRLTVT.

With respect to this clonotype: This may be a read error: a much more frequent sequence differs by one nucleotide. The CDR3 protein is CASSVGASPGGNMGEQFF. The CDR3 coding sequence is TGTGCCAGCAGCGTAGGGGCCTCCCCGGGCGGGAACATGGGAGAGCAGTTCTTC. J is TRBJ2-1 and V is TRBV9, with a weak D call TRBD2 (6 bases). The germline gives CDR1 SGDLS, CDR2 YYNGEE. The CDR3 is made up of 18 amino acids. V was clipped by 0 bases and J by 10 bases, with 26 bases between them.

The chain combines TRBV7-9 with TRBJ2-7; 11 nucleotides agree with TRBD2. Matching the DNA end better, TRBJ2-1 makes the J call doubtful. Germline values: CDR1 SEHNR, CDR2 FQNEAQ (reference sequence). This CDR3 contains 15 residues. CDR3 in amino acids: CASSQLAGVLNEQFF. The CDR3 DNA reads TGTGCCAGCAGCCAACTAGCGGGGGTCCTCAATGAGCAGTTCTTC.

The table lists this clonotype with many counts. V usage is TRBV2 and J usage is TRBJ2-7; D is possibly TRBD2 (5 bases). CDR1 and CDR2 from the germline V gene are SNHLY and FYNNEI. The CDR3 has 13 amino acids. The ends were cut back, 4 bases at V and 5 bases at J, with 12 bases in the middle. Here the CDR3 DNA reads TGTGCCAGCAGTGGTTGGGGTAGCGACGAGCAGTACTTC. Translation gives CASSGWGSDEQYF.

The V gene is TRBV7-2, the J gene TRBJ2-2; D unresolved. CDR1 is SGHTA and CDR2 is FQGNSA in the germline V gene. The CDR3 length is 14 residues. The V end lost 3 bases, the J end lost 4 bases, and 9 bases lay between the germline ends. The DNA for the CDR3 is TGTGCCAGCAGCTTGTTTCCAGCCACCGGGGAGCTGTTTTTT. Translation gives CASSLFPATGELFF.

The V call is TRBV11-1, the J call TRBJ1-6; perhaps TRBD1 as D (5 bases). From germline, CDR1 is SGHAT and CDR2 FQDESV (reference sequence). Trimming shortened V by 0 bases and J by 4 bases, and 19 bases separated the two germline ends. The CDR3 totals 19 residues. The DNA of the CDR3 is TGTGCCAGCAGCTTAGCGCTTTTACCTGGGACGGAATATAATTCACCCCTCCACTTT. This encodes CASSLALLPGTEYNSPLHF.

The chain carries TRBV10-3 and TRBJ2-7; D possibly corresponds to TRBD2 (5 bases). The CDR3 spans 13 residues. Looked up from germline, CDR1 is ENHRY and CDR2 is SYGVKD. Trimming cost V 8 bases and J 5 bases, with 16 bases left between them. The DNA of the CDR3 is TGTGCCATCGTTACTAGTATCGGCCACGAGCAGTACTTC. Translation: CAIVTSIGHEQYF.

This clonotype came up many times. The chain couples TRBV2 to TRBJ2-2; 11 bases fit TRBD1. J lost 4 bases, V lost 4 bases, and 5 bases had no gene match. CDR3 size: 16 residues. Germline V gene sequence: CDR1 SNHLY, CDR2 FYNNEI. The CDR3 loop is CASSARTGGPTGELFF. The CDR3 coding sequence is TGTGCCAGCAGTGCAAGGACAGGGGGCCCCACCGGGGAGCTGTTTTTT.

The CDR3 is CSARRGVDTQYF. The CDR3 DNA reads TGCAGTGCTAGGAGAGGGGTGGATACGCAGTATTTT. The rearrangement links TRBV20-1 to TRBJ2-3, with D perhaps being TRBD1 or TRBD2 (5 bases each). V shed 3 bases and J shed 6 bases, with 10 bases lying between them. CDR1 is DFQATT, CDR2 SNEGSKA, per germline (reference sequence). This CDR3 has 12 amino acids.

This clonotype occurred once. V usage is TRBV5-1 and J usage is TRBJ1-1; D is uncertain. The V gene lost 0 bases and the J gene lost 3 bases, with 12 bases spanning the gap. The germline V gene has CDR1 SGHRS and CDR2 YFSETQ. This CDR3 spans 15 amino acids. The chain's CDR3 is CASSLAGRPDTEAFF. The CDR3 region has the DNA TGCGCCAGCAGCTTGGCCGGTCGCCCCGACACTGAAGCTTTCTTT. Full variable domain (rest looked up from reference TRBV5-1 and TRBJ1-1): KAGVTQTPRYLIKTRGQQVTLSCSPISGHRSVSWYQQTPGQGLQFLFEYFSETQRNKGNFPGRFSGRQFSNSRSEMNVSTLELGDSALYLCASSLAGRPDTEAFFGQGTRLTVV.